The TCR beta chain described here comes from a study of T cell responses to AZD1222 COVID-19 vaccine. Sequencing was performed with immunoSEQ multiplex PCR; in TCRdb, only in-frame clones are kept and a portion is missing. The data show around 120,000 clones, about 89% seen once. The CDR3 loop spans 14 amino acids. Germline assignment: CDR1 LNHNV and CDR2 YYDKDF (reference sequence). V dropped 0 bases and J dropped 5 bases, with 10 bases sitting between them. The receptor was derived from an adult who received the AZD1222 COVID-19 vaccine. The sequencing used peripheral blood, collected 28 days after the second AZD1222 dose. V and J are TRBV15 and TRBJ2-5, with TRBD1 as a possible D gene (5 bases). CDR3 protein: CATSRDRQWETQYF. The CDR3 nucleotides read TGTGCCACCAGCAGAGATAGACAGTGGGAGACCCAGTACTTC.